This T cell receptor (beta chain) was captured in a study of shared clonotypes between healthy human individuals. Sorted-subset replicate PCRs used around 200 ng of genomic DNA. This amount corresponded to 30,000 to 35,000 T cell genomes. Clones were read by immunoSEQ multiplex PCR, and TCRdb kept only the in-frame ones, dropping some. This repertoire shows about 340,000 clones, about 73% found once; its top ten account for about 9.4%. CDR1 MGHDK and CDR2 SYGVNS come from the germline V gene. V was trimmed by 3 bases and J by 4 bases, leaving 3 bases between them. This CDR3 region has 11 residues. This clone was observed a handful of times.

Material for sequencing was memory CD4+ T cells sorted from blood. Subset in this sample: CD45RA-negative fraction. This receptor was taken from a man aged 25-45 years in good health. The J gene is TRBJ1-1, the V gene TRBV25-1; D is ambiguous. This chain's CDR3 is CASSDSTEAFF. The CDR3 nucleotides read TGTGCCAGCAGTGACAGCACTGAAGCTTTCTTT.